One and the same sample provided the 27 T cell receptor beta chains below, sequenced in a study of cytomegalovirus exposure and HLA in healthy donors. The study ran its PCR with 60 Vbeta and 13 Jbeta primers. Here immunoSEQ multiplex PCR was the method, and the copy in TCRdb shows in-frame clones only, minus some. The sample has 79,000 or so clones, 60% to 85% seen once. Material for sequencing was PBMCs. All receptors come from a woman in her thirties or forties in good health and CMV-seropositive.

This chain joins TRBV2 and TRBJ2-5; D is ambiguous. The CDR3 is 14 residues long. Germline assignment: CDR1 SNHLY and CDR2 FYNNEI. Trimming took off 4 bases at V and 0 bases at J, with 9 bases between the two ends. CDR3 protein: CASSVSRNQETQYF. CDR3 nucleotide sequence: TGTGCCAGCAGTGTCTCCAGAAACCAAGAGACCCAGTACTTC. The full variable domain, with the rest looked up from reference TRBV2 and TRBJ2-5, is EPEVTQTPSHQVTQMGQEVILRCVPISNHLYFYWYRQILGQKVEFLVSFYNNEISEKSEIFDDQFSVERPDGSNFTLKIRSTKLEDSAMYFCASSVSRNQETQYFGPGTRLLVL.

With regard to this clone: It is unclear where the CDR3 begins or ends on the DNA, so no DNA is shown, and the CDR3 is as TCRdb lists it. The rearrangement links TRBV25-1 to TRBJ2-1; TRBD1, as called in the table, went unchecked against the DNA. Looked up from germline, CDR1 is MGHDK and CDR2 is SYGVNS. 13 amino acids form the CDR3, both terminal residues included. Here the CDR3 reads CASSEYVGTGALF.

This clone occurred a few times. The chain couples TRBV27 to TRBJ1-6, with a tentative D call TRBD1 (6 bases). The CDR3 sequence is 14 residues long. From germline, CDR1 is MNHEY and CDR2 SMNVEV (reference sequence). The V gene lost 4 bases and the J gene lost 7 bases, with 11 bases spanning the gap. The CDR3 region has the DNA TGTGCCAGCAGTTGGCAGGGGCCAAATTCACCCCTCCACTTT. Translated: CASSWQGPNSPLHF.

This chain links TRBV28 with TRBJ1-2, with unresolved D. The CDR3 runs to 13 residues. Germline assignment: CDR1 MDHEN and CDR2 SYDVKM. Trimming pared 7 bases from V and 2 bases from J, leaving 11 bases between. The CDR3 DNA reads as TGTGCCAGCACAATAGGAGGGAACTATGGCTACACCTTC. It translates to CASTIGGNYGYTF.

The chain uses TRBV5-1 and TRBJ2-7; possibly TRBD1 for D (5 bases). This CDR3 is 19 amino acids long. The germline V gene has CDR1 SGHRS and CDR2 YFSETQ. V gave up 1 base and J gave up 4 bases, with 27 bases separating them. CDR3 nucleotides: TGCGCCAGCAGCTTGCCCCAAGGGGTGGGGTTTATGGCGGTTTACGAGCAGTACTTC. This gives the protein CASSLPQGVGFMAVYEQYF.

This chain links TRBV30 with TRBJ1-2; tentatively, D is TRBD1 (5 bases). The V gene lost 1 base and the J gene lost 5 bases, with 8 bases spanning the gap. CDR3 length equals 12 residues. CDR1 is GTSNPN, CDR2 SVGIG, per germline (reference sequence). The CDR3 coding sequence is TGTGCCTGGAGTGGGCAGGGATATGGCTACACCTTC. Its translation: CAWSGQGYGYTF.

This chain links TRBV29-1 with TRBJ1-2; D might be TRBD1 (6 bases). The ends were cut back, 6 bases at V and 4 bases at J, with 15 bases in the middle. Looked up from germline, CDR1 is SQVTM and CDR2 is ANQGSEA. The CDR3 runs 13 residues. The CDR3 here is CSVRTESGYGYTF. The CDR3 DNA reads TGCAGCGTCCGGACAGAGTCCGGCTATGGCTACACCTTC.

This clone was detected a few times. The chain links TRBV27 to TRBJ2-7; D possibly corresponds to TRBD1 (6 bases). Per the germline V gene, CDR1 is MNHEY and CDR2 is SMNVEV (reference sequence). With 6 bases removed from V and 4 bases from J, the gap between germline ends came to 13 bases. The CDR3 extends over 13 amino acids. The CDR3 coding sequence is TGTGCCAGCAGGGGGGACAATCCATACGAGCAGTACTTC. As protein: CASRGDNPYEQYF.

The J gene is TRBJ1-1, the V gene TRBV5-1, with unresolved D. Trimming cost V 3 bases and J 1 base, with 13 bases left between them. CDR1 SGHRS and CDR2 YFSETQ come from the germline V gene. The CDR3 covers 15 residues. The CDR3 nucleotides read TGCGCCAGCAGCTCCCGAGGAAGTCAGAACACTGAAGCTTTCTTT. Translated, it gives CASSSRGSQNTEAFF.

The rearrangement joins TRBV4-1 to TRBJ2-1, with TRBD2 matching over 8 bases. This CDR3 is built from 16 residues. CDR1 and CDR2 from the germline V gene are MGHRA and YSYEKL. Trimming removed 2 bases from V and 6 bases from J; junction bases left unmatched: 9. CDR3 coding DNA: TGCGCCAGCAGCCAACCTACAGGCGGGGGGATCAATGAGCAGTTCTTC. Translation: CASSQPTGGGINEQFF.

The chain is built from TRBV9 and TRBJ1-4; tentatively, D is TRBD1 (6 bases). V gave up 3 bases and J gave up 8 bases, with 14 bases separating them. The CDR3 extends over 14 amino acids. The germline CDR1 and CDR2 sequences are SGDLS and YYNGEE. The chain's CDR3 is CASSAHRVREKLFF. The CDR3 DNA reads TGTGCCAGCAGCGCCCACAGGGTACGGGAAAAACTGTTTTTT.

The genes are TRBV13 and TRBJ1-4, with TRBD1 matching 7 bases. The germline V gene has CDR1 PRHDT and CDR2 FYEKMQ (reference sequence). The CDR3 spans 14 residues. J was trimmed by 2 bases and V by 4 bases; bases with no gene match: 1. In DNA form, the CDR3 reads TGTGCCAGCAGCTGGGGACAGACTAATGAAAAACTGTTTTTT. It yields the protein CASSWGQTNEKLFF.

This rearrangement joins TRBV6-5 to TRBJ1-6; 10 nucleotides line up with TRBD1. Germline V CDR1 and CDR2: MNHEY, SVGAGI. After removal of 6 bases from V and 9 bases from J, the junction contained 5 bases not matched to a gene. The CDR3 totals 14 residues. CDR3 sequence reads: CASRDRGRSSPLHF. DNA of the CDR3: TGTGCCAGCAGAGACAGGGGGCGGAGTTCACCCCTCCACTTT.

This clone was counted a few times. The chain links TRBV28 to TRBJ1-5, with a tentative D call TRBD1 (6 bases). From germline, CDR1 is MDHEN and CDR2 SYDVKM. The CDR3 is made up of 13 amino acids. V shed 7 bases and J shed 6 bases, with 13 bases lying between them. CDR3 sequence reads: CASIAGVSQPQHF. CDR3 bases: TGTGCCAGCATCGCAGGGGTGAGTCAGCCCCAGCATTTT. Using reference TRBV28 and TRBJ1-5 for the parts outside the CDR3, the full variable domain is DVKVTQSSRYLVKRTGEKVFLECVQDMDHENMFWYRQDPGLGLRLIYFSYDVKMKEKGDIPEGYSVSREKKERFSLILESASTNQTSMYLCASIAGVSQPQHFGDGTRLSIL.

J is TRBJ1-5 and V is TRBV6-5; tentative D call: TRBD1 (5 bases). CDR3 length: 15 residues. Germline CDR1 and CDR2: MNHEY and SVGAGI. V lost 2 bases and J lost 2, with 10 bases in between. The CDR3 DNA is TGTGCCAGCAGTTACGGCCAGGGCGGCAATCAGCCCCAGCATTTT. This codes for CASSYGQGGNQPQHF.

The V call is TRBV30, the J call TRBJ1-1; D possibly corresponds to TRBD1 (5 bases). V shed 2 bases and J shed 4 bases, with 20 bases lying between them. CDR1 GTSNPN and CDR2 SVGIG come from the germline V gene (reference sequence). This CDR3 region has 16 residues. This CDR3 is CAWSSTSRGMSTEAFF. CDR3 in DNA: TGTGCCTGGAGTTCAACCAGTAGGGGAATGAGCACTGAAGCTTTCTTT.

The chain carries TRBV4-2 and TRBJ2-7, with 7 bases that match TRBD2. The germline CDR1 and CDR2 sequences are LGHNA and YNFKEQ. Germline trimming cut 0 bases from V and 4 bases from J; bases unmatched to any gene: 15. This CDR3 is built from 18 residues. CDR3 in DNA: TGTGCCAGCAGCCAAGAGTTGTCGTTGGCTAGCGGTATTTACGAGCAGTACTTC. Protein product: CASSQELSLASGIYEQYF.

V and J are TRBV19 and TRBJ2-3, with 8 nucleotides matching TRBD2. Germline values: CDR1 LNHDA, CDR2 SQIVND (reference sequence). This CDR3 has 18 amino acids. The V segment lost 6 bases and the J segment 0 bases; nucleotides outside the gene matches: 14. DNA for the CDR3: TGTGCCAGTAGGCACATAGCGGGACCCACTCCTAGCACAGATACGCAGTATTTT. Amino acids: CASRHIAGPTPSTDTQYF.

The rearrangement links TRBV5-6 to TRBJ1-1; D uncertain. The CDR3 is made up of 15 amino acids. V was clipped by 2 bases and J by 0 bases, with 11 bases between them. Germline CDR1 and CDR2: SGHDT and YYEEEE. CDR3 sequence (DNA): TGTGCCAGCAGCTTAGGACTATGGATGAACACTGAAGCTTTCTTT. This gives the protein CASSLGLWMNTEAFF.

The chain couples TRBV7-8 to TRBJ2-5; D gene ambiguous. The germline V gene has CDR1 SGHVS and CDR2 FQNEAQ. There are 12 residues in the CDR3. The V gene lost 6 bases and the J gene lost 1 base, with 6 bases spanning the gap. The CDR3 reads CASRTGQETQYF. The CDR3 bases are TGTGCCAGCAGAACCGGCCAAGAGACCCAGTACTTC.

The V gene is TRBV28, the J gene TRBJ2-3; TRBD2 aligns across 10 bases. The length of the CDR3 is 16 residues. In germline, CDR1 is MDHEN, CDR2 SYDVKM. Germline trimming cut 5 bases from V and 10 bases from J; bases unmatched to any gene: 15. CDR3 sequence (DNA): TGTGCCAGCAGTCGCCTTAGCGGGAGGAGCGGCTGGGCGCAGTATTTT. Encoded protein: CASSRLSGRSGWAQYF.

The gene calls are TRBV6-5 and TRBJ1-1, with D uncertain. Germline V gene data show CDR1 as MNHEY and CDR2 as SVGAGI. Trimming took 6 bases from V and 7 from J, leaving 9 bases between them. The length of the CDR3 is 11 residues. CDR3 region: CASSREGEAFF. The CDR3 nucleotides read TGTGCCAGCAGCCGGGAGGGTGAAGCTTTCTTT.

The chain has TRBV30 and TRBJ1-6, with a weak D call TRBD1 (5 bases). Looked up from germline, CDR1 is GTSNPN and CDR2 is SVGIG (reference sequence). V shed 4 bases and J shed 2 bases, with 12 bases lying between them. The CDR3 length is 15 residues. This CDR3 is CAWNSGVTYNSPLHF. CDR3 sequence (DNA): TGTGCCTGGAATTCGGGGGTTACCTATAATTCACCCCTCCACTTT.

The chain employs TRBV6-5 and TRBJ2-7; TRBD2 matches 10 bases. Germline CDR1 and CDR2: MNHEY and SVGAGI. This CDR3 contains 16 residues. The ends lost 0 bases at V and 2 bases at J; junction bases unmatched: 4. The CDR3, as DNA: TGTGCCAGCAGTTACTCGAATAGCGGGGGGACCTACGAGCAGTACTTC. Amino acid sequence: CASSYSNSGGTYEQYF.

The chain is built from TRBV6-1 and TRBJ1-1; D unclear. V dropped 6 bases and J dropped 10 bases, with 12 bases sitting between them. CDR1 and CDR2 (germline): MNHNS, SASEGT. This CDR3 contains 11 residues. The CDR3 coding sequence is TGTGCCAGCAGGTATACAGTGGGAGCTTTCTTT. This gives the protein CASRYTVGAFF.

The V and J genes are TRBV9 and TRBJ2-2; 7 nucleotides line up with TRBD1. The CDR3 covers 17 residues. Germline V gene lookup returns CDR1 SGDLS and CDR2 YYNGEE. Trimming at V came to 2 bases and at J to 3 bases, leaving 10 bases not matched to a gene. CDR3 amino acids: CASSVDPRGGDTGELFF. The CDR3 DNA follows: TGTGCCAGCAGCGTCGACCCTCGAGGGGGCGACACCGGGGAGCTGTTTTTT.

This clone was observed once. DNA of the CDR3: TGTGCCTGGTTGTACGGGTTTCCGACCTACGAGCAGTACTTC. This sequence encodes CAWLYGFPTYEQYF. The chain joins TRBV30 to TRBJ2-7, with D unresolved. Trimming cost V 5 bases and J 2 bases, with 16 bases left between them. CDR3 length: 14 amino acids. The germline CDR1 and CDR2 sequences are GTSNPN and SVGIG (reference sequence).